These T cell receptor beta chains were read from a single sample in a study of cytomegalovirus exposure and HLA in healthy donors. Data came from immunoSEQ multiplex PCR; TCRdb stores just in-frame clones and leaves some out. The profile shows some 190,000 clones, over 75% of them singletons. The sample consisted of PBMCs. The receptors originated from a man aged 18 to 35 in good health and CMV-seronegative. CDR3s include the opening cysteine and the closing phenylalanine or tryptophan. The order of the fields is clone size, J gene, D gene, V gene, CDR3 DNA, CDR3 protein. The D gene is left open where the match is weak. A clone size is listed for some rows: how often the clone was seen (once, few, many), or a class if it is expanded.

.,TRBJ2-7,TRBD1,TRBV4-3,TGCGCCAGCAGCCAATATCAGGGGGACACCTACGAGCAGTACTTC,CASSQYQGDTYEQYF
.,TRBJ2-1,.,TRBV19,TGTGCCGTCACGCTCTCGCGGGGTCTAGCTTCCAATGAGCAGTTCTTC,CAVTLSRGLASNEQFF
many,TRBJ1-2,.,TRBV7-9,TGTGCCAGCAGCTTCGGGCGGGACTATGGCTACACCTTC,CASSFGRDYGYTF
.,TRBJ1-5,TRBD1,TRBV19,TGTGCCAGTTTACAGGGGCGCGGTCAGCCCCAGCATTTT,CASLQGRGQPQHF
.,TRBJ2-1,.,TRBV5-1,TGCGCCAGCAGCTTAGGAGGGGCTTCCTACAATGAGCAGTTCTTC,CASSLGGASYNEQFF
.,TRBJ2-1,.,TRBV27,TGTGCCAGCAGTTTATCCTTCCAGGGGCCCTACAATGAGCAGTTCTTC,CASSLSFQGPYNEQFF
.,TRBJ1-2,TRBD1,TRBV5-1,TGCGCCAGCAGCACGGACAGGGTAAATGGCTACACCTTC,CASSTDRVNGYTF
.,TRBJ1-1,TRBD1,TRBV9,TGTGCCAGCAGCATCGGACAGGCCTTTTCATCTGAAGCTTTCTTT,CASSIGQAFSSEAFF
.,TRBJ2-7,.,TRBV7-6,TGTGCCAGCAGCTTCTCTAGTGATCTACGCTCCTACGAGCAGTACTTC,CASSFSSDLRSYEQYF
.,TRBJ1-2,TRBD1,TRBV4-2,TGTGCCAGCAGCCAAGAAGGAGGACAGGGCCCCTATGGCTACACCTTC,CASSQEGGQGPYGYTF
.,TRBJ2-3,.,TRBV5-1,TGCGCCAGCAGCTTGGTCGGGATCCTTAGCACAGATACGCAGTATTTT,CASSLVGILSTDTQYF
.,TRBJ2-2,.,TRBV5-1,TGCGCCAGCAGCTTGGTTGGCAGGGAAGGCACCGGGGAGCTGTTTTTT,CASSLVGREGTGELFF
once,TRBJ2-7,TRBD1,TRBV30,TGTGCTTACCAAACCCTCTCGGGACAGGGCAACGAGCAGTACTTC,CAYQTLSGQGNEQYF
.,TRBJ2-3,TRBD1,TRBV28,TGTGCCAGCAGTCCAACCGGGACAGGGTCGAGGGATACGCAGTATTTT,CASSPTGTGSRDTQYF
.,TRBJ2-3,.,TRBV9,TGTGCCAGCACTGAGGGTTTTAGCGCAGATACGCAGTATTTT,CASTEGFSADTQYF
.,TRBJ2-7,.,TRBV28,TGTGCCAGCAGTTTAATGGGGGGGGCTACCTACGAGCAGTACTTC,CASSLMGGATYEQYF
.,TRBJ2-7,.,TRBV7-2,TGTGCCAGCAGCTTACTGGGAGGCACGGCCTACGAGCAGTACTTC,CASSLLGGTAYEQYF
.,TRBJ2-5,TRBD2,TRBV15,TGTGCCACCAGCGATTTTAAGGGGCTGGGACTAGCGGGAGGCTCAAAAAAAGAGACCCAGTACTTC,CATSDFKGLGLAGGSKKETQYF
few,TRBJ2-1,.,TRBV7-2,TGTGCCAGCAGCTTAGGGCAGACAGTTATGACCAATGAGCAGTTCTTC,CASSLGQTVMTNEQFF
few,TRBJ1-3,.,TRBV2,TGTGCCAGCAGTCCCCCGGGGAGGCCTGGAAACACCATATATTTT,CASSPPGRPGNTIYF
once,TRBJ1-2,.,TRBV27,TGTGCCAGCAGTTCTATCGGGACATCTTATGGCTACACCTTC,CASSSIGTSYGYTF
.,TRBJ2-2,.,TRBV5-1,TGCGCCAGCAGCTTGAACAGCCCAGGCCCCGGGGAGCTGTTTTTT,CASSLNSPGPGELFF
.,TRBJ2-1,.,TRBV2,TGTGCCAGCAGTGAACTAGCAGAGGAGCAGTTCTTC,CASSELAEEQFF
.,TRBJ1-3,.,TRBV7-2,TGTGCCAGCAGCCGAGAGTATGCGGGCACTGGAAACACCATATATTTT,CASSREYAGTGNTIYF
.,TRBJ2-5,TRBD2,TRBV7-2,TGTGCCAGCAGGTTAGCGGGAGGTTTGGAGACCCAGTACTTC,CASRLAGGLETQYF
.,TRBJ2-7,.,TRBV4-1,TGCGCCAGCAGCCAAACTTTGTACGAGCAGTACTTC,CASSQTLYEQYF
.,TRBJ2-7,TRBD1,TRBV6-6,TGTGCCAGCAGTCTACAGGGGGCTGCCCACGAGCAGTACTTC,CASSLQGAAHEQYF
once,TRBJ2-3,.,TRBV13,TGTGCCAGCAGCTCCCCGGGACTCTCCACAGATACGCAGTATTTT,CASSSPGLSTDTQYF
.,TRBJ1-2,.,TRBV18,TGTGCCAGCTCCGAGGGGACTTATGGCTACACCTTC,CASSEGTYGYTF
.,TRBJ2-7,.,TRBV5-1,TGCGCCATCACGGGGGGCCGGGCCACCTACGAGCAGTACTTC,CAITGGRATYEQYF
.,TRBJ1-5,.,TRBV10-3,TGTGCCATCAGTGAGGAGAGCAATCAGCCCCAGCATTTT,CAISEESNQPQHF
few,TRBJ2-1,TRBD1,TRBV6-4,TGTGCCAGCAGTGAAGGTCAGGGGGAACCCAATGAGCAGTTCTTC,CASSEGQGEPNEQFF
few,TRBJ2-7,TRBD1,TRBV19,TGTGCCAGTAGCGACAGGGGGTACGAGCAGTACTTC,CASSDRGYEQYF
.,TRBJ1-5,.,TRBV6-1,TGTGCCAGCAGTGAATTAATAGATAGGAGGCAGGGGATCAATCAGCCCCAGCATTTT,CASSELIDRRQGINQPQHF
.,TRBJ1-2,TRBD1,TRBV5-6,TGTGCCAGCAGCTTAGACAGGGATCGGGGCTACACCTTC,CASSLDRDRGYTF
.,TRBJ2-7,TRBD1,TRBV10-3,TGTGCCATCAGTGAGCCGGAACAGGGGGATGAGGAGCAGTACTTC,CAISEPEQGDEEQYF
.,TRBJ2-1,TRBD2,TRBV6-1,TGTGCCAGCAGAGGGACTAGCGGGTTTAACAATGAGCAGTTCTTC,CASRGTSGFNNEQFF
.,TRBJ1-1,TRBD1,TRBV6-5,TGTGCCAGCAGCTGGGACAGCCCTATTAGGGGAGCTTTCTTT,CASSWDSPIRGAFF
.,TRBJ2-1,TRBD1,TRBV5-1,TGCGCCAGCAGCCCCCGGACAGGTGGGAATGAGCAGTTCTTC,CASSPRTGGNEQFF
.,TRBJ2-5,TRBD2,TRBV11-2,TGTGCCAGCAGCTTAGCGGTAGCGGGGGGCCAAGAGACCCAGTACTTC,CASSLAVAGGQETQYF
.,TRBJ2-7,TRBD1,TRBV7-8,TGTGCCAGCAGCCAATTGCACAGGGGAAGGGGCCCCTACGAGCAGTACTTC,CASSQLHRGRGPYEQYF
.,TRBJ1-2,.,TRBV2,TGTGCCAGCAGGGTTGGGGCAGGGCGAAACTATGGCTACACCTTC,CASRVGAGRNYGYTF
.,TRBJ2-2,TRBD2,TRBV9,TGTGCCAGCAGCGTAGCGATAGCGGGGGCCACCGGGGAGCTGTTTTTT,CASSVAIAGATGELFF
few,TRBJ2-2,.,TRBV7-9,TGTGCCAGCAGCTTAGCGGGGGGGAACACCGGGGAGCTGTTTTTT,CASSLAGGNTGELFF
.,TRBJ2-5,TRBD2,TRBV5-1,TGCGCCAGCAGCTTGGTTAGCGGGAGAAACCAAGTGGCCCAGTACTTC,CASSLVSGRNQVAQYF
.,TRBJ1-4,.,TRBV5-1,TGCGCCAGCAGAGTGGACAGCCGGGAAAAACTGTTTTTT,CASRVDSREKLFF
.,TRBJ1-1,.,TRBV7-3,TGTGCCAGCAGCGAAACAGGGACGAACACTGAAGCTTTCTTT,CASSETGTNTEAFF
once,TRBJ1-1,.,TRBV7-8,TGTGCCAGCAGCTTAGTACCGGGGAGAGGCACTGAAGCTTTCTTT,CASSLVPGRGTEAFF
.,TRBJ2-1,TRBD2,TRBV9,TGTGCCAGCAGCGTAAATTTAGCGGGATATGAGCAGTTCTTC,CASSVNLAGYEQFF